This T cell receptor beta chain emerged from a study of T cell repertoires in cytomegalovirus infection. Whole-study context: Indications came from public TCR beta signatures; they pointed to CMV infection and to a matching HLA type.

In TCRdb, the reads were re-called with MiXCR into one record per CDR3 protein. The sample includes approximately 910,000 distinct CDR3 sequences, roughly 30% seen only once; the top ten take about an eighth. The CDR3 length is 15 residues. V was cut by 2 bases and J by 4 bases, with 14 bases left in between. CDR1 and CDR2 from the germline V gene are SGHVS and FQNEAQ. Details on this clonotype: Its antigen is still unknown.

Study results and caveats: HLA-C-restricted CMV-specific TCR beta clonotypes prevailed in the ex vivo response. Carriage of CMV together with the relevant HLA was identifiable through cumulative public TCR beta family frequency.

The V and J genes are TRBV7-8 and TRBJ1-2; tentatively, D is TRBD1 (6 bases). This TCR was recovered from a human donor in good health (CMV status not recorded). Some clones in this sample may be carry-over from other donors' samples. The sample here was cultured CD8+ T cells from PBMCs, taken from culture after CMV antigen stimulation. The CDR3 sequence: CASSLSKDSLYGYTF. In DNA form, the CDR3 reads TGTGCCAGCAGCTTATCCAAGGACAGCCTCTATGGCTACACCTTC.